The rows below give T cell receptor beta chains drawn from one sample of a study of human T cells and chemical hapten exposure. A single record per CDR3 protein comes from TCRdb applying MiXCR to the RACE reads. Among about 99,000 distinct CDR3 sequences listed, around 12% were seen once. Specimen: whole blood, collected in connection with sensitization to the hapten diphenylcyclopropenone (DPC). All receptors come from a woman aged 40 to 50 with alopecia areata. Some clones in this sample may be carry-over from other donors' samples. Both conserved end residues are part of each CDR3. Each record gives: clone size, V gene, D gene, J gene, CDR3 DNA, CDR3 protein. A D gene is named only where the DNA matches it firmly. Rows may omit the clone size; those that give it use once, few, many or a size class.

clone_size: -
v_call: TRBV28
d_call: -
j_call: TRBJ1-6
cdr3_nt: TGTGCCAGCAGTACAGTGAATAATTCACCCCTCCACTTT
cdr3_aa: CASSTVNNSPLHF

clone_size: -
v_call: TRBV4-3
d_call: -
j_call: TRBJ1-4
cdr3_nt: TGCGCCAGCAGCCAAGATAAGATGGGTGAAAAACTGTTTTTT
cdr3_aa: CASSQDKMGEKLFF

clone_size: -
v_call: TRBV5-1
d_call: TRBD1
j_call: TRBJ2-1
cdr3_nt: TGCGCCAGCAGCTTGGGGGACAGGGCCTACAATGAGCAGTTCTTC
cdr3_aa: CASSLGDRAYNEQFF

clone_size: many
v_call: TRBV15
d_call: -
j_call: TRBJ2-7
cdr3_nt: TGTGCCACCAGCAGAGATCGAAGGGACTACGAGCAGTACTTC
cdr3_aa: CATSRDRRDYEQYF

clone_size: -
v_call: TRBV11-3
d_call: TRBD1
j_call: TRBJ1-1
cdr3_nt: TGTGCCAGCAGCCTCATGGGGACGGTATTATCGGACAGGGAGTTGAACACTGAAGCTTTCTTT
cdr3_aa: CASSLMGTVLSDRELNTEAFF

clone_size: many
v_call: TRBV7-3
d_call: -
j_call: TRBJ2-1
cdr3_nt: TGTGCCAGCAGCTTAACTCGGGAGAGCTCCTACAATGAGCAGTTCTTC
cdr3_aa: CASSLTRESSYNEQFF

clone_size: -
v_call: TRBV27
d_call: TRBD2
j_call: TRBJ2-5
cdr3_nt: TGTGCCAGCAGGGGACTAGCAGAAGAGACCCAGTACTTC
cdr3_aa: CASRGLAEETQYF

clone_size: -
v_call: TRBV5-1
d_call: -
j_call: TRBJ2-3
cdr3_nt: TGCGCCAGCAGCTTGCTTATCCGCACAGATACGCAGTATTTT
cdr3_aa: CASSLLIRTDTQYF

clone_size: -
v_call: TRBV20-1
d_call: TRBD2
j_call: TRBJ2-3
cdr3_nt: TGCAGCCCACCCCGGCTAGCGGGATTTGAAGATACGCAGTATTTT
cdr3_aa: CSPPRLAGFEDTQYF

clone_size: -
v_call: TRBV15
d_call: -
j_call: TRBJ2-3
cdr3_nt: TGTGCCACCAGCAGAGACCTGGGACTCAGAGATACGCAGTATTTT
cdr3_aa: CATSRDLGLRDTQYF

clone_size: -
v_call: TRBV11-3
d_call: -
j_call: TRBJ2-4
cdr3_nt: TGTGCCAGCAGCCCCCGACGGATGCTAGCCAAAAACATTCAGTACTTC
cdr3_aa: CASSPRRMLAKNIQYF

clone_size: -
v_call: TRBV5-1
d_call: -
j_call: TRBJ1-3
cdr3_nt: TGCGCCAGCAGCTTGGCCCCCGGGACGGACTCTGGAAACACCATATATTTT
cdr3_aa: CASSLAPGTDSGNTIYF

clone_size: many
v_call: TRBV3-1
d_call: -
j_call: TRBJ2-2
cdr3_nt: TGTGCCAGCAGCCAAGGGGCGGGGTCCGGGGAGCTGTTTTTT
cdr3_aa: CASSQGAGSGELFF

clone_size: -
v_call: TRBV2
d_call: TRBD2
j_call: TRBJ2-2
cdr3_nt: TGTGCCAGCTCCGGGACTAGCGCCAACACCGGGGAGCTGTTTTTT
cdr3_aa: CASSGTSANTGELFF

clone_size: few
v_call: TRBV19
d_call: TRBD2
j_call: TRBJ2-1
cdr3_nt: TGTGCCAGTAGTAGAACTAGCGGGAGAATCAATGAGCAGTTCTTC
cdr3_aa: CASSRTSGRINEQFF

clone_size: -
v_call: TRBV28
d_call: -
j_call: TRBJ2-7
cdr3_nt: TGTGCCAGCAGTCTGCCCCTACAGGGCTACGAGCAGTACTTC
cdr3_aa: CASSLPLQGYEQYF

clone_size: many
v_call: TRBV6-4
d_call: -
j_call: TRBJ2-1
cdr3_nt: TGTGCCAGCAGTGACTCGACGGAGGCTGAGCAGTTCTTC
cdr3_aa: CASSDSTEAEQFF

clone_size: few
v_call: TRBV11-2
d_call: TRBD2
j_call: TRBJ2-5
cdr3_nt: TGTGCCAGCAGCGCAAGACTAGCGGGACCCCTCCAAGAGACCCAGTACTTC
cdr3_aa: CASSARLAGPLQETQYF

clone_size: many
v_call: TRBV20-1
d_call: TRBD1
j_call: TRBJ2-7
cdr3_nt: TGCAGTGCCCACCGGACAGGTAGCTACGAGCAGTACTTC
cdr3_aa: CSAHRTGSYEQYF

clone_size: -
v_call: TRBV28
d_call: TRBD1
j_call: TRBJ1-6
cdr3_nt: TGTGCCAGCAGTCCCAATGGACAGGGCAATAATTCACCCCTCCACTTT
cdr3_aa: CASSPNGQGNNSPLHF

clone_size: -
v_call: TRBV5-1
d_call: TRBD1
j_call: TRBJ2-2
cdr3_nt: TGCGCCAGCGGGACAGCGAACACCGGGGAGCTGTTTTTT
cdr3_aa: CASGTANTGELFF

clone_size: -
v_call: TRBV28
d_call: -
j_call: TRBJ2-2
cdr3_nt: TGTGCCAGCAGTTTATACCAGGGGCAGGCCGGGGAGCTGTTTTTT
cdr3_aa: CASSLYQGQAGELFF

clone_size: -
v_call: TRBV28
d_call: -
j_call: TRBJ2-7
cdr3_nt: TGTGCCAGCAGCCGGAGTGCACAGGCGGCAAAAGAGCAGTACTTC
cdr3_aa: CASSRSAQAAKEQYF

clone_size: -
v_call: TRBV19
d_call: -
j_call: TRBJ1-6
cdr3_nt: TGTGCCACCAGCTTATACCGTGGCAGCGTATCACCCCTCCACTTT
cdr3_aa: CATSLYRGSVSPLHF

clone_size: few
v_call: TRBV7-9
d_call: -
j_call: TRBJ2-7
cdr3_nt: TGTGCCAGCAGCCCGGCCTCGGCCTACGAGCAGTACTTC
cdr3_aa: CASSPASAYEQYF

clone_size: few
v_call: TRBV7-2
d_call: TRBD2
j_call: TRBJ2-1
cdr3_nt: TGTGCCAGCAGCCGGGTAGTCGGCGGGAGTACCAACAATGAGCAGTTCTTC
cdr3_aa: CASSRVVGGSTNNEQFF

clone_size: -
v_call: TRBV6-1
d_call: -
j_call: TRBJ2-3
cdr3_nt: TGTGCCAGCAGTGAAGAGGCAGATACGCAGTATTTT
cdr3_aa: CASSEEADTQYF

clone_size: -
v_call: TRBV24-1
d_call: -
j_call: TRBJ1-1
cdr3_nt: TGTGCCACCAGTCCGGGACCAACAATGAACACTGAAGCTTTCTTT
cdr3_aa: CATSPGPTMNTEAFF

clone_size: few
v_call: TRBV7-9
d_call: -
j_call: TRBJ1-1
cdr3_nt: TGTGCCAGCAGGCACAGGGAAGTCACTGAAGCTTTCTTT
cdr3_aa: CASRHREVTEAFF

clone_size: many
v_call: TRBV5-1
d_call: -
j_call: TRBJ1-2
cdr3_nt: TGCGCCAGCAGCTTCCAGGACTATGGCTACACCTTC
cdr3_aa: CASSFQDYGYTF

clone_size: many
v_call: TRBV2
d_call: -
j_call: TRBJ2-2
cdr3_nt: TGTGCCAGCAGTGTCAACGGGGAGCTGTTTTTT
cdr3_aa: CASSVNGELFF

clone_size: few
v_call: TRBV12-3/TRBV12-4
d_call: TRBD2
j_call: TRBJ2-7
cdr3_nt: TGTGCCAGCAGGGGACTAGTCCCCTACGAGCAGTACTTC
cdr3_aa: CASRGLVPYEQYF

clone_size: many
v_call: TRBV20-1
d_call: TRBD1
j_call: TRBJ2-7
cdr3_nt: TGCAGTGCCGGCCAGGGGGCGTCCTACGAGCAGTACTTC
cdr3_aa: CSAGQGASYEQYF

clone_size: -
v_call: TRBV7-6
d_call: TRBD2
j_call: TRBJ2-2
cdr3_nt: TGTGCCAGCAGTCCTCGACTAGCGGGAGGACCGGACACCGGGGAGCTGTTTTTT
cdr3_aa: CASSPRLAGGPDTGELFF

clone_size: few
v_call: TRBV6-2/TRBV6-3
d_call: -
j_call: TRBJ1-5
cdr3_nt: TGTGCCAGCAGTTACTCAGGAGGAGGCAATCAGCCCCAGCATTTT
cdr3_aa: CASSYSGGGNQPQHF

clone_size: -
v_call: TRBV28
d_call: -
j_call: TRBJ2-6
cdr3_nt: TGTGCCAGCAGTTCCTCGGACTTCTCTGGGGCCAACGTCCTGACTTTC
cdr3_aa: CASSSSDFSGANVLTF

clone_size: -
v_call: TRBV18
d_call: -
j_call: TRBJ1-1
cdr3_nt: TGTGCCAGCTCACAGAGGGGGACCGAAGCTTTCTTT
cdr3_aa: CASSQRGTEAFF

clone_size: few
v_call: TRBV20-1
d_call: -
j_call: TRBJ2-1
cdr3_nt: TGCAGTAGAAGGGAGAGTGCCTACAATGAGCAGTTCTTC
cdr3_aa: CSRRESAYNEQFF

clone_size: -
v_call: TRBV20-1
d_call: -
j_call: TRBJ1-2
cdr3_nt: TGCAGTGCTAGAGGCGGGGAAGGCTACACCTTC
cdr3_aa: CSARGGEGYTF

clone_size: few
v_call: TRBV14
d_call: TRBD1
j_call: TRBJ2-7
cdr3_nt: TGTGCCAGCAGCCCCGCGGTAGGGGGCAGGACCTACGAGCAGTACTTC
cdr3_aa: CASSPAVGGRTYEQYF

clone_size: many
v_call: TRBV28
d_call: TRBD1
j_call: TRBJ1-5
cdr3_nt: TGTGCCAGCAGCCGTGGGACAGGCCCTTATCAGCCCCAGCATTTT
cdr3_aa: CASSRGTGPYQPQHF

clone_size: few
v_call: TRBV20-1
d_call: -
j_call: TRBJ1-2
cdr3_nt: TGCAGTGCTACAAACCGGGACGGAGACTATGGCTACACCTTC
cdr3_aa: CSATNRDGDYGYTF